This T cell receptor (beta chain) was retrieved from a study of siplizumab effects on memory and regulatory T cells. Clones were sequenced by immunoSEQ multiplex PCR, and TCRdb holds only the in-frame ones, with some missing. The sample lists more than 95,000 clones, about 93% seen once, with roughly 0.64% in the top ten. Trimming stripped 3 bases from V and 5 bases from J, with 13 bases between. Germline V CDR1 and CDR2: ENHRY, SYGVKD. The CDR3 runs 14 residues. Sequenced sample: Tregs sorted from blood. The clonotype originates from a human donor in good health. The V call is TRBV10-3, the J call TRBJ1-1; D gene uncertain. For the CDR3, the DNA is TGTGCCATCAGTGATGGCGCCATTGGGACTGAAGCTTTCTTT. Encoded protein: CAISDGAIGTEAFF.